Each of the 5 T cell receptor beta chains below was sequenced from the same sample in a study of OX40 agonist ivuxolimab in advanced cancers. Sequencing used immunoSEQ multiplex PCR; TCRdb keeps in-frame clones, though not all of them. Among fewer than 45,000 clones, over 80% were seen once, and the ten largest hold over 1.5%. Source: CD4+ or CD8+ T cells sorted from blood, taken in a trial of the OX40 agonist ivuxolimab. The receptors shown here come from an adult with an advanced solid tumor such as melanoma, head and neck, liver or kidney cancer.

This clone appeared once. V is TRBV6-1 and J is TRBJ2-2; the D is unclear. CDR1 and CDR2 from the germline V gene are MNHNS and SASEGT. Trimming took off 2 bases at V and 2 bases at J, with 12 bases between the two ends. There are 16 residues in the CDR3. The CDR3, as DNA: TGTGCCAGCAGTGAACTGGTACGCCCCAACACCGGGGAGCTGTTTTTT. It specifies CASSELVRPNTGELFF.

V usage is TRBV5-1 and J usage is TRBJ2-7; D is unresolved. The CDR3 is 14 amino acids. Per germline, CDR1 SGHRS and CDR2 YFSETQ. V was cut by 4 bases and J by 2 bases, with 13 bases left in between. The DNA for the CDR3 is TGCGCCAGCAGCCCGGTTCAGGTGGCCTACGAGCAGTACTTC. This gives the protein CASSPVQVAYEQYF.

This sequence joins TRBV19 and TRBJ2-5; 8 bases align to TRBD2. Trimming at V came to 6 bases and at J to 4 bases, leaving 10 bases not matched to a gene. Germline CDR1 and CDR2: LNHDA and SQIVND (reference sequence). This CDR3 contains 15 residues. CDR3 DNA sequence: TGTGCCAGTAGCGAAGAGCGGGAGAATAGAGAGACCCAGTACTTC. This encodes CASSEERENRETQYF.

The J gene is TRBJ1-4, the V gene TRBV7-9; D perhaps matches TRBD1 (5 bases). The CDR3 extends over 13 amino acids. Between the trimmed V and J ends, which lost 8 bases and 8 bases, there was a span of 15 bases. Per the germline V gene, CDR1 is SEHNR and CDR2 is FQNEAQ (reference sequence). This chain's CDR3 is CASSRGAYEKLFF. CDR3 DNA sequence: TGTGCCAGCTCGAGAGGGGCTTACGAAAAACTGTTTTTT.

This clone was picked up one time. V gene TRBV5-8 combines with J gene TRBJ2-2; a possible D gene is TRBD2 (5 bases). Trimming left V 4 bases short and J 5 bases short, with 9 bases between. This CDR3 is built from 13 residues. Germline V CDR1 and CDR2: SGHTS, YDEGEE. The CDR3 is CASSDGLTGELFF. CDR3 nucleotide sequence: TGTGCCAGCAGCGACGGACTGACCGGGGAGCTGTTTTTT.